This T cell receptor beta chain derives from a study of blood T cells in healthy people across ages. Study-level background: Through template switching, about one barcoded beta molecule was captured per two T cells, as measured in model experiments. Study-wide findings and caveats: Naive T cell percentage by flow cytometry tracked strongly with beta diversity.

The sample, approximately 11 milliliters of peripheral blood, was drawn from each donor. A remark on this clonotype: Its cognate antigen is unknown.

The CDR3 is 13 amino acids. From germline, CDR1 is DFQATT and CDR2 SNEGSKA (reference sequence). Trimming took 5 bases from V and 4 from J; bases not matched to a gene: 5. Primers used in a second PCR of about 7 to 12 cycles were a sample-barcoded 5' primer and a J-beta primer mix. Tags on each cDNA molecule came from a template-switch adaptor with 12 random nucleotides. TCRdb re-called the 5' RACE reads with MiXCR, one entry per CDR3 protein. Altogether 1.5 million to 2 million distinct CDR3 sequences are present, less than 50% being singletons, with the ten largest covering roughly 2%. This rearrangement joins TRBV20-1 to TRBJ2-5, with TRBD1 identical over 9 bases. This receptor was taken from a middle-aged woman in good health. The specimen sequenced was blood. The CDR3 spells CSAWTGDPETQYF. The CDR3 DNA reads TGCAGTGCTTGGACAGGGGATCCAGAGACCCAGTACTTC.